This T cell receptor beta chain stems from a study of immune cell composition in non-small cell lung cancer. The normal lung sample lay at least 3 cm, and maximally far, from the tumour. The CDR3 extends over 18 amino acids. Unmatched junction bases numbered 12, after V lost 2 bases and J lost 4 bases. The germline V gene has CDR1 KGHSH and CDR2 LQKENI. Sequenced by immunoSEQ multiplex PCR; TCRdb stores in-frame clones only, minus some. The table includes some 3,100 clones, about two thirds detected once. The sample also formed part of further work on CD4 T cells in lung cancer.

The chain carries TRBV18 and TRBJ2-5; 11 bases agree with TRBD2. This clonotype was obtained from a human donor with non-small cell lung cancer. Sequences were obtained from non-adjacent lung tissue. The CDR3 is CASSPTLAGERGGETQYF. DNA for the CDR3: TGTGCCAGCTCACCAACACTAGCGGGAGAGAGGGGAGGAGAGACCCAGTACTTC. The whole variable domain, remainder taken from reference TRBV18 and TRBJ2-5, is NAGVMQNPRHLVRRRGQEARLRCSPMKGHSHVYWYRQLPEEGLKFMVYLQKENIIDESGMPKERFSAEFPKEGPSILRIQQVVRGDSAAYFCASSPTLAGERGGETQYFGPGTRLLVL.